Listed below are T cell receptor beta chains from one sample, sequenced in a study of CD8+ T cells in alopecia areata. Sequenced by immunoSEQ multiplex PCR; TCRdb stores in-frame clones only, minus some. The repertoire has 200,000 to 250,000 clones, 50% to 65% of them found once; the top ten carry roughly 0.47%. The sequenced sample was CD4+ T cells sorted from blood, obtained at week 0. These receptors were collected from a human donor with alopecia areata. Each CDR3 is given with its conserved first and last residue. The D gene is left open where the match is weak. The size of a clone is reported for some rows only, either as once, few or many, or as a class for expanded clones.

v_gene	d_gene	abundance	j_gene	CDR3aa	CDR3nt
TRBV30	.	once	TRBJ1-2	CAWERDRRYGYTF	TGTGCCTGGGAACGGGACCGCCGCTATGGCTACACCTTC
TRBV7-3	TRBD2	once	TRBJ2-5	CASSRAGLAEETQYF	TGTGCCAGCAGCCGCGCGGGACTAGCGGAAGAGACCCAGTACTTC
TRBV2	TRBD1	few	TRBJ1-2	CASTGTANIYGYTF	TGTGCCAGCACTGGGACAGCAAATATCTATGGCTACACCTTC
TRBV5-1	.	.	TRBJ2-5	CASSLLGNSGETQYF	TGCGCCAGCAGCTTGTTAGGCAACAGCGGAGAGACCCAGTACTTC
TRBV7-8	.	.	TRBJ1-1	CASSLAQGVNTEAFF	TGTGCCAGCAGCTTAGCGCAGGGCGTGAACACTGAAGCTTTCTTT
TRBV7-9	TRBD1	few	TRBJ1-4	CASSVTGATNEKLFF	TGTGCCAGCAGCGTAACAGGGGCAACTAATGAAAAACTGTTTTTT
TRBV30	.	.	TRBJ1-5	CAWSVQSNQPQHF	TGTGCCTGGAGTGTACAGTCGAATCAGCCCCAGCATTTT
TRBV9	TRBD1	.	TRBJ1-2	CASSTRDRGPYGYTF	TGTGCCAGCAGCACCCGGGACAGGGGGCCCTATGGCTACACCTTC
TRBV5-1	.	.	TRBJ2-7	CASSLERPPYEQYF	TGCGCCAGCAGCTTGGAGAGACCACCCTACGAGCAGTACTTC
TRBV28	TRBD1	.	TRBJ1-4	CASSLQTGSVQLFF	TGTGCCAGCAGTTTACAGACAGGGAGTGTGCAACTGTTTTTT
TRBV11-2	TRBD2	.	TRBJ2-7	CASSSLAGGPEQYF	TGTGCCAGCAGCTCCCTAGCGGGGGGCCCCGAGCAGTACTTC
TRBV10-2	.	few	TRBJ2-6	CASRGRTSGANVLTF	TGCGCCAGCAGGGGACGGACCTCTGGGGCCAACGTCCTGACTTTC
TRBV27	.	.	TRBJ2-3	CASSLTVQSTDTQYF	TGTGCCAGCAGTTTGACAGTTCAGTCCACAGATACGCAGTATTTT
TRBV7-2	TRBD2	.	TRBJ2-3	CASSLNFRTSYIDTQYF	TGTGCCAGCAGCTTAAATTTCCGGACTAGCTACATCGATACGCAGTATTTT
TRBV5-1	TRBD2	.	TRBJ2-1	CASSVGLAGYNEQFF	TGCGCCAGCAGCGTTGGACTAGCGGGTTACAATGAGCAGTTCTTC
TRBV6-5	.	.	TRBJ2-1	CASIPGPGGSEQFF	TGTGCCAGCATCCCGGGACCTGGGGGGAGCGAGCAGTTCTTC
TRBV7-9	.	.	TRBJ1-1	CASSLANRDEAFF	TGTGCCAGCAGCTTAGCAAACAGGGATGAAGCTTTCTTT
TRBV29-1	.	few	TRBJ2-5	CSVTRTAFRETQYF	TGCAGCGTCACTAGGACAGCCTTCCGGGAGACCCAGTACTTC
TRBV5-1	TRBD1	few	TRBJ1-5	CASSLGQGSNQPQHF	TGCGCCAGCAGCTTGGGACAGGGGAGCAATCAGCCCCAGCATTTT
TRBV30	.	.	TRBJ2-7	CAWSPQTRGEQYF	TGTGCCTGGAGTCCCCAAACTAGGGGCGAGCAGTACTTC
TRBV9	.	once	TRBJ2-4	CASSVSDGENIQYF	TGTGCCAGCAGCGTTAGTGACGGTGAAAACATTCAGTACTTC
TRBV6-9	.	.	TRBJ2-1	CARVKEFF	TGTGCCAGGGTAAAGGAGTTCTTC
TRBV5-1	.	many	TRBJ2-2	CASSFSGPNTGELFF	TGCGCCAGCAGCTTTAGCGGACCGAACACCGGGGAGCTGTTTTTT
TRBV28	TRBD2	few	TRBJ2-2	CASSSSFTPGLAGGNTGELFF	TGTGCCAGCAGTTCGTCCTTTACACCGGGACTAGCGGGAGGGAACACCGGGGAGCTGTTTTTT
TRBV4-1	.	.	TRBJ2-3	CASSLVAGLSTDTQYF	TGCGCCAGCAGCCTGGTTGCGGGTTTAAGCACAGATACGCAGTATTTT
TRBV30	.	.	TRBJ1-5	CAWSPLGQVANQPQHF	TGTGCCTGGAGCCCCCTAGGGCAGGTAGCGAATCAGCCCCAGCATTTT
TRBV7-8	TRBD1	.	TRBJ2-4	CASSLRDREPNIQYF	TGTGCCAGCAGCTTAAGAGACAGGGAGCCTAACATTCAGTACTTC
TRBV9	.	.	TRBJ2-1	CASSPDFGRDEQFF	TGTGCCAGCAGCCCGGACTTCGGGCGGGATGAGCAGTTCTTC
TRBV4-2	.	few	TRBJ1-3	CASRYFGGRSGNTIYF	TGTGCCAGCCGATACTTTGGGGGACGTTCTGGAAACACCATATATTTT
TRBV30	.	.	TRBJ1-3	CAWIGGPGNTIYF	TGTGCCTGGATCGGGGGCCCTGGAAACACCATATATTTT
TRBV4-2	.	.	TRBJ2-7	CASSREGGDAAYEQYF	TGTGCCAGCAGCCGAGAGGGGGGGGACGCAGCCTACGAGCAGTACTTC
TRBV5-4	.	.	TRBJ1-2	CASSRALSEGYTF	TGTGCCAGCAGCCGGGCCCTTTCGGAGGGCTACACCTTC
TRBV10-3	TRBD2	.	TRBJ2-1	CAISPSGSPRDYEQFF	TGTGCCATCAGCCCTAGCGGGAGCCCCCGCGACTATGAGCAGTTCTTC
TRBV6-5	.	.	TRBJ1-1	CASSPRVTNEAFF	TGTGCCAGCAGTCCGAGGGTTACGAATGAAGCTTTCTTT
TRBV30	TRBD1	once	TRBJ2-5	CAWSVTTTGLETQYF	TGTGCCTGGAGTGTCACAACGACAGGGTTAGAGACCCAGTACTTC
TRBV6-6	.	.	TRBJ2-5	CASSFQETQYF	TGTGCCAGCAGTTTCCAAGAGACCCAGTACTTC
TRBV9	TRBD2	.	TRBJ2-5	CASSVDPREGETQYF	TGTGCCAGCAGCGTAGACCCGCGGGAGGGAGAGACCCAGTACTTC
TRBV7-9	TRBD1	.	TRBJ2-4	CASSLGQTGKNIQYF	TGTGCCAGCAGCTTGGGCCAGACAGGGAAAAACATTCAGTACTTC
TRBV13	TRBD1	.	TRBJ1-6	CASSRRDRVNSPLHF	TGTGCCAGCAGCCGCCGGGACAGAGTCAATTCACCCCTCCACTTT
TRBV4-2	TRBD2	.	TRBJ2-1	CASSHGGGAFADYNEQFF	TGTGCCAGCAGCCATGGCGGGGGGGCATTTGCCGACTACAATGAGCAGTTCTTC
TRBV19	TRBD1	.	TRBJ1-2	CASSAPDRPRGYTF	TGTGCCAGTAGTGCCCCGGACAGGCCCCGTGGCTACACCTTC
TRBV27	.	.	TRBJ1-1	CASSLPWGGIVFF	TGTGCCAGCAGTCTTCCCTGGGGAGGGATAGTGTTCTTT
TRBV27	TRBD1	.	TRBJ1-6	CASSPDRGIPLDLHF	TGTGCCAGCTCTCCGGACAGGGGTATACCCCTTGACCTCCACTTT
TRBV10-3	.	few	TRBJ2-7	CAISESIGKDYEQYF	TGTGCCATCAGTGAGTCGATCGGGAAAGATTACGAGCAGTACTTC
TRBV7-2	TRBD2	few	TRBJ2-7	CASSLGLAGNYEQYF	TGTGCCAGCAGCTTAGGGCTAGCGGGGAACTACGAGCAGTACTTC
TRBV30	.	.	TRBJ2-2	CAWSARGLASAGELFF	TGTGCCTGGAGCGCACGGGGTCTAGCGAGCGCCGGGGAGCTGTTTTTT
TRBV7-9	.	.	TRBJ1-1	CASSLGEGVNTEAFF	TGTGCCAGCAGCTTAGGGGAGGGGGTGAACACTGAAGCTTTCTTT
TRBV7-6	TRBD2	few	TRBJ2-2	CASSSAGLAGDTGELFF	TGTGCCAGCAGCTCGGCGGGACTAGCGGGCGACACCGGGGAGCTGTTTTTT
TRBV30	.	.	TRBJ1-1	CAWSVKGSAEAFF	TGTGCCTGGAGTGTAAAAGGGAGCGCTGAAGCTTTCTTT
TRBV29-1	TRBD1	.	TRBJ2-7	CSVTNRQGEQYF	TGCAGCGTCACGAACCGACAGGGAGAGCAGTACTTC
TRBV5-1	.	.	TRBJ1-1	CASSFEPRTEAFF	TGCGCCAGCAGCTTCGAACCGCGGACTGAAGCTTTCTTT